Listed below are T cell receptor beta chains from one sample, sequenced in a study of blood T cell repertoires in COVID-19. This table comes from immunoSEQ multiplex PCR, and its TCRdb copy is limited to in-frame clones, with some not included. This table has approximately 280,000 clones, around 89% appearing once. The sample taken for sequencing was peripheral blood. The receptor set was obtained from a woman in her fifties or sixties with acute or convalescent COVID-19. The CDR3 runs from the conserved cysteine through the conserved F or W. The order of the fields is J gene, D gene, clone size, V gene, CDR3 protein, CDR3 DNA. The D gene is left open where the match is weak. Not every row has a clone size; where given, it reads once, few, many or a size class.

>TRBJ2-7|.|.|TRBV18
CASSSGGEQYF
TGTGCCAGCTCTTCAGGTGGCGAGCAGTACTTC
>TRBJ1-2|.|.|TRBV5-5
CASSLDSYGYTF
TGTGCCAGCAGCTTGGATAGCTATGGCTACACCTTC
>TRBJ2-3|TRBD2|.|TRBV7-2
CASFSGRAGTDTQYF
TGTGCCAGTTTTAGCGGGAGGGCCGGGACAGATACGCAGTATTTT
>TRBJ2-3|TRBD2|.|TRBV15
CATSRDGSGGRSTDTQYF
TGTGCCACCAGCAGAGATGGTTCGGGCGGGAGAAGCACAGATACGCAGTATTTT
>TRBJ2-2|TRBD2|.|TRBV5-4
CASGRTAGLAGGANTGELFF
TGTGCCAGCGGACGAACCGCGGGACTAGCGGGAGGGGCGAACACCGGGGAGCTGTTTTTT
>TRBJ2-5|.|.|TRBV5-8
CASSLNFRGGQETQYF
TGTGCCAGCAGCTTGAACTTCCGTGGCGGGCAAGAGACCCAGTACTTC
>TRBJ1-5|.|once|TRBV6-6
CAIADKSNQPQHF
TGTGCCATCGCGGACAAAAGCAATCAGCCCCAGCATTTT
>TRBJ1-2|TRBD1|.|TRBV7-2
CASSLSAGGDYGYTF
TGTGCCAGCAGCTTAAGCGCAGGGGGAGACTATGGCTACACCTTC
>TRBJ2-7|TRBD1|.|TRBV29-1
CSAPGQGTYEQYF
TGCAGCGCCCCGGGACAGGGAACCTACGAGCAGTACTTC
>TRBJ1-1|.|.|TRBV28
CASSSGRAIGTEAFF
TGTGCCAGTTCGTCAGGCAGGGCCATAGGCACTGAAGCTTTCTTT
>TRBJ1-4|.|.|TRBV6-5
CASSLDRATNEKLFF
TGTGCCAGCAGTCTCGACCGGGCAACTAATGAAAAACTGTTTTTT
>TRBJ1-1|.|.|TRBV4-1
CASSQVPGYDTEAFF
TGCGCCAGCAGTCAAGTGCCGGGGTATGACACTGAAGCTTTCTTT
>TRBJ2-5|.|.|TRBV2
CASSVRETQYF
TGTGCCAGCAGTGTTCGAGAGACCCAGTACTTC
>TRBJ1-1|.|.|TRBV21-1
CASSKAPGHDRCSAFF
TGTGCCAGCAGCAAGGCTCCGGGACATGACCGTTGTTCAGCTTTCTTT
>TRBJ2-1|.|.|TRBV11-2
CASSLDGNPYNEQFF
TGTGCCAGCAGCTTGGACGGGAACCCCTACAATGAGCAGTTCTTC
>TRBJ2-7|.|.|TRBV2
CASSSTYLQYF
TGTGCCAGCAGTTCCACTTACCTCCAGTACTTC
>TRBJ1-2|.|.|TRBV27
CASSLRFTGGYTF
TGTGCCAGCAGTTTGCGCTTTACTGGTGGCTACACCTTC
>TRBJ1-1|.|.|TRBV28
CATRDSNTEAFF
TGTGCCACCAGAGACAGCAACACTGAAGCTTTCTTT
>TRBJ1-2|TRBD1|once|TRBV6-5
CASSPGQDAYGYTF
TGTGCCAGCAGCCCGGGACAGGATGCCTATGGCTACACCTTC
>TRBJ1-2|.|.|TRBV25-1
CASSEYDRTNYGYTF
TGTGCCAGCAGTGAATATGACAGAACCAACTATGGCTACACCTTC
>TRBJ2-2|TRBD1|.|TRBV7-9
CASSTDRGRKAGELFF
TGTGCCAGCAGCACGGACAGGGGGCGCAAGGCCGGGGAGCTGTTTTTT
>TRBJ1-2|.|.|TRBV29-1
CSVVTVYGYTF
TGCAGCGTGGTGACAGTCTATGGCTACACCTTC
>TRBJ2-7|.|.|TRBV5-1
CASSVDNYEQYF
TGCGCCAGCAGCGTGGACAACTACGAGCAGTACTTC
>TRBJ2-6|TRBD1|.|TRBV7-2
CASSRRDRAVRGANVLTF
TGTGCCAGCAGCCGTAGGGACAGGGCTGTGAGAGGGGCCAACGTCCTGACTTTC
>TRBJ1-1|.|.|TRBV28
CASRGGVPEAFF
TGTGCCAGCAGGGGAGGGGTCCCTGAAGCTTTCTTT
>TRBJ1-2|TRBD1|.|TRBV9
CASSVGQFLLTGGHYGYTF
TGTGCCAGCAGCGTAGGGCAGTTTCTTCTAACAGGGGGGCACTATGGCTACACCTTC
>TRBJ1-1|TRBD1|.|TRBV6-5
CASSPRDRVNTEAFF
TGTGCCAGCAGTCCCCGGGACAGGGTTAACACTGAAGCTTTCTTT
>TRBJ1-2|.|.|TRBV28
CASSKDRPHGYTF
TGTGCCAGCAGTAAGGACAGACCACATGGCTACACCTTC
>TRBJ1-1|TRBD1|.|TRBV5-1
CASKRDRSDPNTEAFF
TGCGCCAGCAAGAGGGACAGGTCCGACCCAAACACTGAAGCTTTCTTT
>TRBJ1-5|.|.|TRBV28
CASSPGVLSNQPQHF
TGTGCCAGCAGTCCGGGAGTACTTAGCAATCAGCCCCAGCATTTT
>TRBJ2-7|.|once|TRBV2
CASSGQGYEQYF
TGTGCCAGCAGTGGCCAGGGGTACGAGCAGTACTTC
>TRBJ1-4|TRBD1|.|TRBV27
CASSSTGGSNEKLFF
TGTGCCAGCAGTTCGACAGGGGGATCTAATGAAAAACTGTTTTTT